These T cell receptor beta chains were read from a single sample in a study of T cell responses to AZD1222 COVID-19 vaccine. Method: immunoSEQ multiplex PCR; TCRdb's copy keeps in-frame clones and lacks some. The sample yields 90,000 to 110,000 clones, nearly 90% seen once. The sample consisted of peripheral blood, taken on day 0 of MenACWY control vaccination. The receptors originated from an adult in good health. Each CDR3 is given with its conserved first and last residue. Each record gives: D gene, J gene, V gene, clone size, CDR3 DNA, CDR3 protein. D genes are given only for firm matches. A row's size may be missing; if present it is once, few, many or a size class.

D gene: TRBD2
J gene: TRBJ2-7
V gene: TRBV6-5
clone size: -
CDR3 DNA: TGTGCCGGAAGCGTAGCGGGGGTTACCTACGAGCAGTACTTC
CDR3 protein: CAGSVAGVTYEQYF

D gene: -
J gene: TRBJ2-1
V gene: TRBV3-1/TRBV3-2
clone size: -
CDR3 DNA: TGTGCCAGCAGCCTTCCGTCCCTCGAGGGATACAATGAGCAGTTCTTC
CDR3 protein: CASSLPSLEGYNEQFF

D gene: -
J gene: TRBJ1-2
V gene: TRBV4-2
clone size: medium-sized
CDR3 DNA: TGTGCCAGCAGCCAGGGCGACGGTCGGGACTATGGCTACACCTTC
CDR3 protein: CASSQGDGRDYGYTF

D gene: -
J gene: TRBJ1-5
V gene: TRBV5-3
clone size: -
CDR3 DNA: TGTGCCAGAAGCTTGATACGCCAGGCGGATCAGCCCCAGCATTTT
CDR3 protein: CARSLIRQADQPQHF

D gene: -
J gene: TRBJ1-1
V gene: TRBV18
clone size: -
CDR3 DNA: TGTGCCAGCTCACGAGAAGGGGTCCTTGACACTGAAGCTTTCTTT
CDR3 protein: CASSREGVLDTEAFF

D gene: -
J gene: TRBJ1-5
V gene: TRBV7-8
clone size: -
CDR3 DNA: TGTGCCAGCAGCTTAGCTAGGAGCACGTACAATCAGCCCCAGCATTTT
CDR3 protein: CASSLARSTYNQPQHF

D gene: -
J gene: TRBJ2-7
V gene: TRBV2
clone size: -
CDR3 DNA: TGTGCCAGCCAACAGGGCTTAGAAGGGGGCTACGAGCAGTACTTC
CDR3 protein: CASQQGLEGGYEQYF

D gene: TRBD2
J gene: TRBJ2-1
V gene: TRBV19
clone size: -
CDR3 DNA: TGTGCCAGTAGGCAAGCGGGAGGGTATTACAATGAGCAGTTCTTC
CDR3 protein: CASRQAGGYYNEQFF

D gene: TRBD2
J gene: TRBJ2-7
V gene: TRBV6-5
clone size: -
CDR3 DNA: TGTGCCAGCAGCCGAGAGAGCGGGAGTAACTACGAGCAGTACTTC
CDR3 protein: CASSRESGSNYEQYF

D gene: -
J gene: TRBJ1-1
V gene: TRBV27
clone size: -
CDR3 DNA: TGTGCCAGCAGTTTTCTGGCAGGGACGGTGACTGAAGCTTTCTTT
CDR3 protein: CASSFLAGTVTEAFF

D gene: -
J gene: TRBJ2-7
V gene: TRBV27
clone size: -
CDR3 DNA: TGTGCCAGCAGTGTCAGCGTCGGCGGGATTCTCTACGAGCAGTACTTC
CDR3 protein: CASSVSVGGILYEQYF

D gene: -
J gene: TRBJ2-7
V gene: TRBV21-1
clone size: -
CDR3 DNA: TGTGCCAGCAGCACTTCGCAGGTCTCCTACGAGCAGTACTTC
CDR3 protein: CASSTSQVSYEQYF

D gene: -
J gene: TRBJ1-5
V gene: TRBV6-6
clone size: -
CDR3 DNA: TGTGCCAGCAGTTACTCGAACAGTAATAATCAGCCCCAGCATTTT
CDR3 protein: CASSYSNSNNQPQHF

D gene: TRBD1
J gene: TRBJ2-3
V gene: TRBV7-2
clone size: -
CDR3 DNA: TGTGCCAGCACCCAGACAGGGGGAGCGGGTGATACGCAGTATTTT
CDR3 protein: CASTQTGGAGDTQYF

D gene: -
J gene: TRBJ2-7
V gene: TRBV5-4
clone size: few
CDR3 DNA: TGTGCCAGCAGCTCCGGGAGAAGGGACGAGCAGTACTTC
CDR3 protein: CASSSGRRDEQYF

D gene: -
J gene: TRBJ1-1
V gene: TRBV27
clone size: -
CDR3 DNA: TGTGCCAGCAGCCCGGATGTCTTCACTGAAGCTTTCTTT
CDR3 protein: CASSPDVFTEAFF

D gene: TRBD2
J gene: TRBJ2-5
V gene: TRBV5-6
clone size: -
CDR3 DNA: TGTGCCAGCAGCTTCGTATTTGGAGCGGGGGGGATCCAAGAGACCCAGTACTTC
CDR3 protein: CASSFVFGAGGIQETQYF

D gene: -
J gene: TRBJ1-1
V gene: TRBV3-1/TRBV3-2
clone size: -
CDR3 DNA: TGTGCCAGCAGCCAAGGCCCTGGCAGGAACACTGAAGCTTTCTTT
CDR3 protein: CASSQGPGRNTEAFF

D gene: -
J gene: TRBJ2-1
V gene: TRBV7-3
clone size: -
CDR3 DNA: TGTGCCAGCAGCTTAAGCCCGGGAAACTACAATGAGCAGTTCTTC
CDR3 protein: CASSLSPGNYNEQFF

D gene: TRBD1
J gene: TRBJ1-1
V gene: TRBV2
clone size: -
CDR3 DNA: TGTGCCAGCAGTTTAGGAGGGGGCTTGAACACTGAAGCTTTCTTT
CDR3 protein: CASSLGGGLNTEAFF

D gene: -
J gene: TRBJ1-6
V gene: TRBV4-2
clone size: -
CDR3 DNA: TGTGCCAGCAGCCAAGATGTCAGTCATAATTCACCCCTCCACTTT
CDR3 protein: CASSQDVSHNSPLHF

D gene: -
J gene: TRBJ2-1
V gene: TRBV9
clone size: -
CDR3 DNA: TGTGCCAGCAGCGCAAGACTGGCAAACTACAATGAGCAGTTCTTC
CDR3 protein: CASSARLANYNEQFF

D gene: TRBD1
J gene: TRBJ1-2
V gene: TRBV11-1
clone size: -
CDR3 DNA: TGTGCCAGCAGCCCCTGGACAGGGACTACGGATGGCTACACCTTC
CDR3 protein: CASSPWTGTTDGYTF

D gene: TRBD2
J gene: TRBJ2-5
V gene: TRBV28
clone size: -
CDR3 DNA: TGTGCCACGTCGTTACTAGCGGGAGAAGAGACCCAGTACTTC
CDR3 protein: CATSLLAGEETQYF

D gene: TRBD1
J gene: TRBJ1-1
V gene: TRBV7-6
clone size: -
CDR3 DNA: TGTGCCAGCAGCTCCAGACAGGGGGCGAGGGGTACTGAAGCTTTCTTT
CDR3 protein: CASSSRQGARGTEAFF

D gene: TRBD1
J gene: TRBJ2-5
V gene: TRBV15
clone size: once
CDR3 DNA: TGTGCCACCAGCCCCCGGGACAGGGGGCTTGGAGAGACCCAGTACTTC
CDR3 protein: CATSPRDRGLGETQYF

D gene: -
J gene: TRBJ1-6
V gene: TRBV9
clone size: -
CDR3 DNA: TGTGCCAGCAGCGTAGACGACGGCTTCCCCTATAATTCACCCCTCCACTTT
CDR3 protein: CASSVDDGFPYNSPLHF

D gene: -
J gene: TRBJ1-4
V gene: TRBV2
clone size: -
CDR3 DNA: TGTGCCAGCAGTGAAAGAGGGATTGAAAAACTGTTTTTT
CDR3 protein: CASSERGIEKLFF

D gene: TRBD2
J gene: TRBJ2-1
V gene: TRBV5-4
clone size: -
CDR3 DNA: TGTGCCAGCAGCCCCGGGACTAGCGGGATCGATGAGCAGTTCTTC
CDR3 protein: CASSPGTSGIDEQFF

D gene: TRBD2
J gene: TRBJ2-5
V gene: TRBV9
clone size: few
CDR3 DNA: TGTGCCAGCAGCGCCGGGACTAGCGGGAGAAGGGTCCCAGAGACCCAGTACTTC
CDR3 protein: CASSAGTSGRRVPETQYF

D gene: -
J gene: TRBJ2-1
V gene: TRBV28
clone size: -
CDR3 DNA: TGTGCCAGCAGTAGCACGGGGGGCCCGCACAATGAGCAGTTCTTC
CDR3 protein: CASSSTGGPHNEQFF

D gene: TRBD2
J gene: TRBJ2-7
V gene: TRBV6-2/TRBV6-3
clone size: -
CDR3 DNA: TGTGCCAGCAGTTACTTACTAGCGGAGAGCTCCTACGAGCAGTACTTC
CDR3 protein: CASSYLLAESSYEQYF

D gene: -
J gene: TRBJ2-5
V gene: TRBV9
clone size: -
CDR3 DNA: TGTGCCAGCAGCGTAGGTGGGACCGGGGAAGAGACCCAGTACTTC
CDR3 protein: CASSVGGTGEETQYF

D gene: -
J gene: TRBJ1-5
V gene: TRBV28
clone size: -
CDR3 DNA: TGTGCCAGCCTACCTAGGGGTGCGGGGCGACCCAATCAGCCCCAGCATTTT
CDR3 protein: CASLPRGAGRPNQPQHF

D gene: -
J gene: TRBJ1-2
V gene: TRBV10-3
clone size: -
CDR3 DNA: TGTGCCATCAGTGAGTCTAGCAGGAACTATGGCTACACCTTC
CDR3 protein: CAISESSRNYGYTF

D gene: TRBD2
J gene: TRBJ2-1
V gene: TRBV3-1/TRBV3-2
clone size: -
CDR3 DNA: TGTGCCAGCAGCCAAGGGCTAGCGGGGGCGTACAATGAGCAGTTCTTC
CDR3 protein: CASSQGLAGAYNEQFF

D gene: -
J gene: TRBJ1-4
V gene: TRBV29-1
clone size: -
CDR3 DNA: TGCAGCGTTGAGCTAAATGAAAAACTGTTTTTT
CDR3 protein: CSVELNEKLFF

D gene: TRBD1
J gene: TRBJ1-2
V gene: TRBV6-5
clone size: -
CDR3 DNA: TGTGCCAGCGCCGGGACAGGGGGCTACACCTTC
CDR3 protein: CASAGTGGYTF

D gene: -
J gene: TRBJ1-6
V gene: TRBV7-8
clone size: -
CDR3 DNA: TGTGCCAGCAGCTGGGAATCCTCCGGGATTTCACCCCTCCACTTT
CDR3 protein: CASSWESSGISPLHF

D gene: -
J gene: TRBJ1-1
V gene: TRBV5-6
clone size: -
CDR3 DNA: TGTGCCAGCAGCTCCTCGGGACGGCGAAACACTGAAGCTTTCTTT
CDR3 protein: CASSSSGRRNTEAFF

D gene: TRBD1
J gene: TRBJ2-1
V gene: TRBV11-2
clone size: -
CDR3 DNA: TGTGCCAGCAGCGCCAGTGGGACAGGGTTCAATGAGCAGTTCTTC
CDR3 protein: CASSASGTGFNEQFF

D gene: -
J gene: TRBJ2-2
V gene: TRBV2
clone size: -
CDR3 DNA: TGTGCCAGCAGTGGGGGATCAGGGGCGGCCGGGGAGCTGTTTTTT
CDR3 protein: CASSGGSGAAGELFF

D gene: TRBD1
J gene: TRBJ2-2
V gene: TRBV18
clone size: -
CDR3 DNA: TGTGCCAGCTCATTTACAGGGGGCGGCAACACCGGGGAGCTGTTTTTT
CDR3 protein: CASSFTGGGNTGELFF

D gene: -
J gene: TRBJ1-2
V gene: TRBV12-3/TRBV12-4
clone size: -
CDR3 DNA: TGTGCCAGCACGAGGCCTAATCTACCCTACACCTTC
CDR3 protein: CASTRPNLPYTF

D gene: TRBD2
J gene: TRBJ2-1
V gene: TRBV30
clone size: -
CDR3 DNA: TGTGCCTGGAGTGTCCTAGCGGGAGAACTACACAATGAGCAGTTCTTC
CDR3 protein: CAWSVLAGELHNEQFF

D gene: TRBD1
J gene: TRBJ1-6
V gene: TRBV14
clone size: -
CDR3 DNA: TGTGCCAGCAGCCAGAGACCGGGACAGGGGTATTCACCCCTCCACTTT
CDR3 protein: CASSQRPGQGYSPLHF

D gene: -
J gene: TRBJ2-7
V gene: TRBV4-1
clone size: -
CDR3 DNA: TGCGCCAGCAGCCACGTGGGGTCCTACGAGCAGTACTTC
CDR3 protein: CASSHVGSYEQYF

D gene: -
J gene: TRBJ2-2
V gene: TRBV7-9
clone size: -
CDR3 DNA: TGTGCAGCCTCCGGGGAGCTGTTTTTT
CDR3 protein: CAASGELFF

D gene: TRBD2
J gene: TRBJ2-2
V gene: TRBV7-2
clone size: -
CDR3 DNA: TGTGCCAGCAGCTTATCGGTAGCGGGGGGTAACACCGGGGAGCTGTTTTTT
CDR3 protein: CASSLSVAGGNTGELFF

D gene: TRBD2
J gene: TRBJ2-1
V gene: TRBV10-3
clone size: -
CDR3 DNA: TGTGCCATCAGTCCCAGACTAGCGGGACTTGGCAATGAGCAGTTCTTC
CDR3 protein: CAISPRLAGLGNEQFF

D gene: TRBD2
J gene: TRBJ2-5
V gene: TRBV4-2
clone size: -
CDR3 DNA: TGTGCCAGCAGCCAAGAACTAGCGGGAGGTTTCGAGACCCAGTACTTC
CDR3 protein: CASSQELAGGFETQYF

D gene: -
J gene: TRBJ1-2
V gene: TRBV28
clone size: -
CDR3 DNA: TGTGCCAGCCTTCCCCGGGAGGACGGGGCAATCAATGGCTACACCTTC
CDR3 protein: CASLPREDGAINGYTF